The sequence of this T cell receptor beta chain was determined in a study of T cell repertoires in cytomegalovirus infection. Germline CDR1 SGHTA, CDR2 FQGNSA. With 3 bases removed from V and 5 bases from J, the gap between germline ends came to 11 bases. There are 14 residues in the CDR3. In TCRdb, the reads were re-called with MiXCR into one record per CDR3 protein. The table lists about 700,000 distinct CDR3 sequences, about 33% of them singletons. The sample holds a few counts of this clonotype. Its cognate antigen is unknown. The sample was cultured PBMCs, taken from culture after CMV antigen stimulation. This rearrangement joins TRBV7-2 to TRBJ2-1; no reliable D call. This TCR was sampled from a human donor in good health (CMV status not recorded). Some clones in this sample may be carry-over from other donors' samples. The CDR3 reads CASSFLGSHNEQFF. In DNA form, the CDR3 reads TGTGCCAGCAGCTTCTTGGGATCCCACAATGAGCAGTTCTTC.